Following are 13 T cell receptor beta chains from one sample sequenced in a study of T cell repertoires in cytomegalovirus infection (dated by TCRdb to between 2018 and 2021). Sequencing took place on an Illumina HiSeq 1500. Clones were called with MiXCR by TCRdb after fastp trimmed the public reads at Q25, and only in-frame beta chains were retained. Every CDR3 protein is listed once, alongside the most common genes and DNA of its rows. A total of under 600,000 distinct CDR3 sequences appear in this sample, 16% of them only once. The biggest ten clones account for around 25% of the sample. The sample consisted of CD8+ T cells from PBMCs. These receptor sequences come from a human donor in good health (CMV status not recorded). Some clones in this sample may be carry-over from other donors' samples.

This clonotype has a count of ten or more. The chain combines TRBV7-3 with TRBJ2-2, with D hard to call. The CDR3 totals 14 residues. Trimming left V 3 bases short and J 7 bases short, with 12 bases between. In germline, CDR1 is SGHTA, CDR2 FQGTGA. The CDR3 DNA is TGTGCCAGCAGCTTTGGTCTGGGTGGCGGGGAGCTGTTTTTT. This translates into CASSFGLGGGELFF.

This rearrangement joins TRBV20-1 to TRBJ1-6, with 8 positions matching TRBD1. CDR1 and CDR2 from the germline V gene are DFQATT and SNEGSKA (reference sequence). The length of the CDR3 is 14 residues. Trimming at V came to 5 bases and at J to 7 bases, leaving 7 bases not matched to a gene. The DNA of the CDR3 is TGCAGTGCTCTCGGGGCAGGGGGCAATTCACCCCTCCACTTT. This codes for CSALGAGGNSPLHF.

The chain is built from TRBV11-2 and TRBJ2-2; 7 bases agree with TRBD2. The CDR3 sequence is 15 residues long. CDR1 and CDR2 (germline): SGHAT, FQNNGV. The ends lost 3 bases at V and 4 bases at J; junction bases unmatched: 5. CDR3 residues: CASSFLWGGTGELFF. DNA of the CDR3: TGTGCCAGCAGCTTCCTTTGGGGGGGCACCGGGGAGCTGTTTTTT.

This clonotype has just a few counts. The rearrangement uses TRBV25-1 and TRBJ1-3, with D possibly being TRBD1 (5 bases). The CDR3 covers 17 residues. CDR1 is MGHDK and CDR2 is SYGVNS in the germline V gene. Trimming cost V 7 bases and J 0 bases, with 19 bases left between them. The CDR3 loop reads CASTGAGREGSGNTIYF. CDR3 coding DNA: TGTGCCAGCACCGGGGCAGGGAGAGAGGGCTCTGGAAACACCATATATTTT. Drawing the rest from reference TRBV25-1 and TRBJ1-3, the complete variable domain is EADIYQTPRYLVIGTGKKITLECSQTMGHDKMYWYQQDPGMELHLIHYSYGVNSTEKGDLSSESTVSRIRTEHFPLTLESARPSHTSQYLCASTGAGREGSGNTIYFGEGSWLTVV.

This clonotype was recorded at least ten times. The chain combines TRBV7-9 with TRBJ2-7, with a weak D call TRBD2 (6 bases). Trimming cost V 4 bases and J 0 bases, with 10 bases left between them. The CDR3 spans 14 residues. Germline V CDR1 and CDR2: SEHNR, FQNEAQ (reference sequence). CDR3 loop: CASSSTAGSYEQYF. CDR3 DNA: TGTGCCAGCAGCTCCACAGCGGGCTCCTACGAGCAGTACTTC.

J is TRBJ2-1 and V is TRBV28; 10 nucleotides agree with TRBD2. The germline V gene has CDR1 MDHEN and CDR2 SYDVKM. V gave up 3 bases and J gave up 7 bases; unmatched junction bases: 21. The CDR3 is 20 residues long. In DNA form, the CDR3 reads TGTGCCAGCAGTTTCAGGAGGGTCAGCGGGAGGGCCTCCCATTCAAATGAGCAGTTCTTC. This gives the protein CASSFRRVSGRASHSNEQFF.

The genes are TRBV5-4 and TRBJ2-1; 7 bases align to TRBD1. The ends lost 1 base at V and 6 bases at J; junction bases unmatched: 7. The germline gives CDR1 SGHNT, CDR2 YYREEE (reference sequence). The CDR3 contains 15 residues. The CDR3 loop reads CASSLRDRSSNEQFF. The CDR3 nucleotides read TGTGCCAGCAGCTTGCGGGACAGAAGCTCCAATGAGCAGTTCTTC.

This clonotype occurred a few times. This chain joins TRBV28 and TRBJ2-1; D is ambiguous. This CDR3 spans 11 amino acids. V was clipped by 5 bases and J by 15 bases, with 14 bases between them. CDR1 and CDR2 (germline): MDHEN, SYDVKM. CDR3 protein: CASSPSLPRFF. The DNA for the CDR3 is TGTGCCAGCAGTCCATCTCTGCCGAGGTTCTTC.

This clonotype was observed a handful of times. CDR3 DNA sequence: TGCGCCAGCAGCCCTAGGGACAGGACGAACACTGAAGCTTTCTTT. Translated, it gives CASSPRDRTNTEAFF. The genes are TRBV4-1 and TRBJ1-1, with 8 positions matching TRBD1. After removal of 4 bases from V and 1 base from J, the junction contained 5 bases not matched to a gene. The CDR3 runs 15 residues. The V gene's germline CDR1 is MGHRA and CDR2 YSYEKL.

This sequence joins TRBV2 and TRBJ2-3; maybe TRBD1 (6 bases). CDR1 and CDR2 from the germline V gene are SNHLY and FYNNEI. CDR3 length equals 14 residues. Trimming removed 6 bases at V and 2 bases at J, with 12 bases between. The CDR3, as DNA: TGTGCCAGCAGAAACAGGGCTCTCACAGATACGCAGTATTTT. This sequence encodes CASRNRALTDTQYF.

This clonotype was counted ten times or more. The chain couples TRBV19 to TRBJ2-2; D is ambiguous. The CDR3 runs 14 residues. V dropped 5 bases and J dropped 1 base, with 8 bases sitting between them. Germline CDR1 reads LNHDA; CDR2 reads SQIVND (reference sequence). CDR3 sequence: CASSSKRNTGELFF. The CDR3, as DNA: TGTGCCAGTAGTTCGAAACGGAACACCGGGGAGCTGTTTTTT.

The CDR3 DNA reads TGTGCCAGCAGGCGGCCCGGCGGAAACACCATATATTTT. The encoded protein is CASRRPGGNTIYF. The chain has TRBV7-9 and TRBJ1-3; D unclear. Trimming took off 6 bases at V and 4 bases at J, with 10 bases between the two ends. CDR3 length equals 13 residues. Germline assignment: CDR1 SEHNR and CDR2 FQNEAQ (reference sequence).

The V call is TRBV20-1, the J call TRBJ2-4; 7 nucleotides agree with TRBD2. CDR3 length equals 16 residues. Trimming at V came to 0 bases and at J to 5 bases, leaving 10 bases not matched to a gene. Germline CDR1 and CDR2: DFQATT and SNEGSKA (reference sequence). The CDR3 spells CSARDQRGVDQNIQYF. The CDR3 DNA reads TGCAGTGCTAGAGATCAACGGGGGGTTGATCAAAACATTCAGTACTTC.